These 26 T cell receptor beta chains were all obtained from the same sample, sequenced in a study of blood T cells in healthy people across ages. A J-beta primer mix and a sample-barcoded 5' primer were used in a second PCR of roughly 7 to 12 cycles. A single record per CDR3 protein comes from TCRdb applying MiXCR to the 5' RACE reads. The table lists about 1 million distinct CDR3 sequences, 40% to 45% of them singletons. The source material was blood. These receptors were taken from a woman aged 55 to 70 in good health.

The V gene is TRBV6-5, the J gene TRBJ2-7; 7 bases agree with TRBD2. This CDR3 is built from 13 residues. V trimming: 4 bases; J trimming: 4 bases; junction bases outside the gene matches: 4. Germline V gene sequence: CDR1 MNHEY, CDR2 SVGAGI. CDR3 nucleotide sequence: TGTGCCAGCAGTTTGACTAGCAGATACGAGCAGTACTTC. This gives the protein CASSLTSRYEQYF.

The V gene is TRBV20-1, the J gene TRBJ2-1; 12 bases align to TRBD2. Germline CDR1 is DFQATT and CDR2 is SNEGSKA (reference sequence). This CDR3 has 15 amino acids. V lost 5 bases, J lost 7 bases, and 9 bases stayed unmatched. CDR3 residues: CSASQTSGRGNEQFF. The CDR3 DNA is TGCAGTGCTTCCCAGACTAGCGGGAGAGGAAATGAGCAGTTCTTC.

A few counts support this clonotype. The CDR3, as DNA: TGCAGTGCTCCGATCGGTGGACTAGCGGCTTACAATGAGCAGTTCTTC. It is translated as CSAPIGGLAAYNEQFF. V and J are TRBV20-1 and TRBJ2-1; TRBD2 agrees at 10 bases. V was clipped by 5 bases and J by 4 bases; unmatched bases: 11. The CDR3 runs to 16 residues. CDR1 and CDR2 from the germline V gene are DFQATT and SNEGSKA (reference sequence).

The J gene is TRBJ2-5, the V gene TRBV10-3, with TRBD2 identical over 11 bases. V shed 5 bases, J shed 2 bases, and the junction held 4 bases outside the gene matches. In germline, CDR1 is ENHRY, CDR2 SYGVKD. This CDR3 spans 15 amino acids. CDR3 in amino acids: CAISMLAGGQETQYF. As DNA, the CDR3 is TGTGCCATCAGTATGCTAGCGGGAGGACAAGAGACCCAGTACTTC.

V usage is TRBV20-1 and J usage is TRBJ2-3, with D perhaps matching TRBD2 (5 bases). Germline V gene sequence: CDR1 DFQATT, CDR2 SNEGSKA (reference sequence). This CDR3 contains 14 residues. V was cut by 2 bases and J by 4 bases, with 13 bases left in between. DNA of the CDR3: TGCAGTGCTAGAAGCGGAAACTTCGCAGATACGCAGTATTTT. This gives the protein CSARSGNFADTQYF.

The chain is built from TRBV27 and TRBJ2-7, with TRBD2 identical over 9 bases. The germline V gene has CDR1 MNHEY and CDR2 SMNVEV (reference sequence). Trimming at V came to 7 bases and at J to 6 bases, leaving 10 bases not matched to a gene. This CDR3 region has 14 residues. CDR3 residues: CASTHSGSGGEQYF. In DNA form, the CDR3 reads TGTGCCAGCACACATAGCGGGAGTGGCGGCGAGCAGTACTTC.

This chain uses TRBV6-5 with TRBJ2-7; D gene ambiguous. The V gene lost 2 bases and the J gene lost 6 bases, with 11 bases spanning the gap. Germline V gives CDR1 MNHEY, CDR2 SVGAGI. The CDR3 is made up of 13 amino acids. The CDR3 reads CASSYDGWGEQYF. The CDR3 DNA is TGTGCCAGCAGTTACGACGGATGGGGCGAGCAGTACTTC.

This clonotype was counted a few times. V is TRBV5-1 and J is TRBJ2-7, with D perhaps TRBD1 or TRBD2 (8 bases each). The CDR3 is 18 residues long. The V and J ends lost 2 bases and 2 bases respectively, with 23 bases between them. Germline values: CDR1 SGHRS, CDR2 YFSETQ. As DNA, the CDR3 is TGCGCCAGCAGCTTTACGCAGGGGGCGGGAGGTCCGACCTACGAGCAGTACTTC. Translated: CASSFTQGAGGPTYEQYF.

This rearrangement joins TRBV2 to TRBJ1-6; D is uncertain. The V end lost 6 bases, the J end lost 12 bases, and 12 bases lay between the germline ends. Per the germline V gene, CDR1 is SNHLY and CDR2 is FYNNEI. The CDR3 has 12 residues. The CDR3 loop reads CASSDNGVPLHF. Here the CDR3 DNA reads TGTGCCAGCAGCGATAATGGGGTACCCCTCCACTTT. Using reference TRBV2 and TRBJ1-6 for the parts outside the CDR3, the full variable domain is EPEVTQTPSHQVTQMGQEVILRCVPISNHLYFYWYRQILGQKVEFLVSFYNNEISEKSEIFDDQFSVERPDGSNFTLKIRSTKLEDSAMYFCASSDNGVPLHFGNGTRLTVT.

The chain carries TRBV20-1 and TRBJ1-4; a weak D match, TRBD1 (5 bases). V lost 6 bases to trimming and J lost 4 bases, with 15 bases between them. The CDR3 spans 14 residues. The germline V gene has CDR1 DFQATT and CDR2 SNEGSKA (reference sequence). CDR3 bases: TGCAGTGCGGGGGGAGCGGCGGATAATGAAAAACTGTTTTTT. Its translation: CSAGGAADNEKLFF.

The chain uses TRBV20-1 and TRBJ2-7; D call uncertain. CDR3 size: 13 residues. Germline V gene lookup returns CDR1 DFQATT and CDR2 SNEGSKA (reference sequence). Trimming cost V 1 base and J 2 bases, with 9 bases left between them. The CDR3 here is CSARADPPYEQYF. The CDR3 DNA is TGCAGTGCTAGAGCGGACCCGCCCTACGAGCAGTACTTC.

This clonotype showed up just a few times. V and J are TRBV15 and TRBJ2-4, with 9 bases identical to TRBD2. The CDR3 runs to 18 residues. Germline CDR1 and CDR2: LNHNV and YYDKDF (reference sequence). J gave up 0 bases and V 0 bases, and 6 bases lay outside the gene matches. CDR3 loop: CATSRDSASGAAKNIQYF. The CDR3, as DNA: TGTGCCACCAGCAGAGATTCGGCTAGCGGGGCAGCCAAAAACATTCAGTACTTC.

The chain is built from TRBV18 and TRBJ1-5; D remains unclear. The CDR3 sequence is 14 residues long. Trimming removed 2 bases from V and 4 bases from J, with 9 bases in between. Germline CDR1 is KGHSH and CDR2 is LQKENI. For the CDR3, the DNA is TGTGCCAGCTCACCAGAAGGAGGTAATCAGCCCCAGCATTTT. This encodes CASSPEGGNQPQHF.

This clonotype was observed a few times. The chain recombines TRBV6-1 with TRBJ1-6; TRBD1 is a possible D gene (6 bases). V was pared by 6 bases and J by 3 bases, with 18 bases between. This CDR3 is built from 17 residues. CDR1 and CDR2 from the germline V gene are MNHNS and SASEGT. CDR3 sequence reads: CASRRPLGAGYNSPLHF. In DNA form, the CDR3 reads TGTGCCAGCAGGCGACCTCTGGGGGCCGGCTATAATTCACCCCTCCACTTT.

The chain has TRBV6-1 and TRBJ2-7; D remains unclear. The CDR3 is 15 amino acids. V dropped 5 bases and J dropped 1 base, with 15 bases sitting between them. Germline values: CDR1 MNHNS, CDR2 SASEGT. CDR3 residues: CASSTKIGFSYEQYF. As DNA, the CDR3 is TGTGCCAGCAGTACCAAGATTGGGTTTTCCTACGAGCAGTACTTC.

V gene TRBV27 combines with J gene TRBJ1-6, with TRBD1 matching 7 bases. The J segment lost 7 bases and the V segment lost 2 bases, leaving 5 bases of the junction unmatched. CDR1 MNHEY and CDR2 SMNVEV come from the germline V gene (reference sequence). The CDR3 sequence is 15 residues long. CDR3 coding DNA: TGTGCCAGCAGTTTACAAACAGGGGTCAATTCACCCCTCCACTTT. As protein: CASSLQTGVNSPLHF.

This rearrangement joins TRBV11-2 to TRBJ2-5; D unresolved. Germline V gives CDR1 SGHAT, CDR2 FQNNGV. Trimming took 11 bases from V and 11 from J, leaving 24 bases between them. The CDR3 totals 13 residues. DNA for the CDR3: TGTGCCTGTTCCCAGCAGCAGACCAATGAGCAGTACTTC. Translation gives CACSQQQTNEQYF.

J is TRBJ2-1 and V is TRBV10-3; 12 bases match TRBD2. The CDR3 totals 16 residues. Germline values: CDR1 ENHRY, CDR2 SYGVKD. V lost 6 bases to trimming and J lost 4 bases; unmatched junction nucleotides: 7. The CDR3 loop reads CAIRGLAGEGYNEQFF. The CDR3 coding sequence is TGTGCCATCAGGGGACTAGCGGGCGAGGGGTACAATGAGCAGTTCTTC.

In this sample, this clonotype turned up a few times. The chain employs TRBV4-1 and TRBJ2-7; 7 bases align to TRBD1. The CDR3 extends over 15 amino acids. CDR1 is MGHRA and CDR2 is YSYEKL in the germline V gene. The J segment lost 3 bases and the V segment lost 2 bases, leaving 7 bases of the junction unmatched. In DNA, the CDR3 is TGCGCCAGCAGCCAACCGGGACAGAAACACTACGAGCAGTACTTC. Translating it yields CASSQPGQKHYEQYF.

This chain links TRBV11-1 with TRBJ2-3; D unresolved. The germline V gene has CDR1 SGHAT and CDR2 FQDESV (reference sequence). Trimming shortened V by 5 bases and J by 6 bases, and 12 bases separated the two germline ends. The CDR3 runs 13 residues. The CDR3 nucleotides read TGTGCCAGCAGCGTAGACGCCACGGATACGCAGTATTTT. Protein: CASSVDATDTQYF.

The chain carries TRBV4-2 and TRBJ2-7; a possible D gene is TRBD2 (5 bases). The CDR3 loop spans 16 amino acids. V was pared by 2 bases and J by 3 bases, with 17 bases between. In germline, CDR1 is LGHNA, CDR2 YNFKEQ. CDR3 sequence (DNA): TGTGCCAGCAGCCAAAGGCTCGAGGGTGGGGACTACGAGCAGTACTTC. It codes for CASSQRLEGGDYEQYF.

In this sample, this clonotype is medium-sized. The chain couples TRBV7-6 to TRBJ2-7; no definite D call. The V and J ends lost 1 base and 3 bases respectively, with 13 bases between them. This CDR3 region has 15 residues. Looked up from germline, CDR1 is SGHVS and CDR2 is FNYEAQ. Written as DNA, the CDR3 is TGTGCCAGCAGCTTAGGGCCAGATAGGATCTACGAGCAGTACTTC. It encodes CASSLGPDRIYEQYF.

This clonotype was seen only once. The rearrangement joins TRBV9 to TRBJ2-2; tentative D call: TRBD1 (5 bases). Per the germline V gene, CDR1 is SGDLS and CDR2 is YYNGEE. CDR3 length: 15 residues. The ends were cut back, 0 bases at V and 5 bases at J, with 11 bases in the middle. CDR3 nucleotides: TGTGCCAGCAGCGTAGGACAGACGTGGACCGGGGAGCTGTTTTTT. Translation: CASSVGQTWTGELFF. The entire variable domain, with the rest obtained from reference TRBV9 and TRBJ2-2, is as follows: DSGVTQTPKHLITATGQRVTLRCSPRSGDLSVYWYQQSLDQGLQFLIQYYNGEERAKGNILERFSAQQFPDLHSELNLSSLELGDSALYFCASSVGQTWTGELFFGEGSRLTVL.

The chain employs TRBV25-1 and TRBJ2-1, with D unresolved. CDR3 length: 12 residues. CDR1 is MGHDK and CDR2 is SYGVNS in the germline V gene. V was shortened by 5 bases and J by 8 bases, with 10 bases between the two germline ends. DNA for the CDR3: TGTGCCAGCAGTACCCCTGGGTATGAGCAGTTCTTC. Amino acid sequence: CASSTPGYEQFF.

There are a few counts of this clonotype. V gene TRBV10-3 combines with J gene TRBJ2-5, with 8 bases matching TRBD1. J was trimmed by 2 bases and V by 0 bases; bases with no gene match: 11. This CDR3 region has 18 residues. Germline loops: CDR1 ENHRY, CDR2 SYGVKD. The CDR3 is CAISESTLEDREQETQYF. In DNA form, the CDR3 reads TGTGCCATCAGTGAGTCGACTCTAGAGGACAGGGAACAAGAGACCCAGTACTTC.

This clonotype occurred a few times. DNA of the CDR3: TGTGCCACCCTCCCAGCGGGACAGGGACGCTATGGCTACACCTTC. Its translation: CATLPAGQGRYGYTF. The V call is TRBV19, the J call TRBJ1-2; 9 bases align to TRBD1. Germline loops: CDR1 LNHDA, CDR2 SQIVND (reference sequence). This CDR3 has 15 amino acids. The J segment lost 4 bases and the V segment lost 10 bases, leaving 13 bases of the junction unmatched.